These 12 T cell receptor beta chains came from one sample sequenced in a study of cytomegalovirus exposure and HLA in healthy donors. This table comes from immunoSEQ multiplex PCR, and its TCRdb copy is limited to in-frame clones, with some not included. The repertoire holds roughly 56,000 clones, with around 90% as singletons. Source material: PBMCs. The receptors originated from a woman aged 30 to 39 in good health and CMV-seronegative.

Comment on this clone: One end of the junction varies from germline; a read error may be responsible. The V and J genes are TRBV2 and TRBJ2-3; weak D call: TRBD1 (8 bases). In germline, CDR1 is SNHLY, CDR2 FYNNEI. This CDR3 has 17 residues. Here the CDR3 reads CASSQTTLQGGKSHGCF. CDR3 in DNA: TGTGCCAGCAGTCAGACTACCTTACAGGGGGGGAAGTCCCACGGGTGTTTT.

The V gene is TRBV5-1, the J gene TRBJ2-1, with 7 bases matching TRBD2. Germline values: CDR1 SGHRS, CDR2 YFSETQ. The CDR3 contains 16 residues. V was clipped by 6 bases and J by 5 bases; unmatched bases: 14. The CDR3: CASTYAGTNFNNEQFF. The CDR3 coding sequence is TGCGCCAGCACCTATGCCGGGACTAACTTTAACAATGAGCAGTTCTTC.

This chain uses TRBV28 with TRBJ2-3; TRBD2 agrees at 11 bases. CDR3 length: 18 amino acids. Per germline, CDR1 MDHEN and CDR2 SYDVKM. V shed 4 bases and J 0 bases; nucleotides not matched to a gene: 9. The CDR3 DNA reads as TGTGCCAGCAGTTCACGAACGGGACTAGCGGTTAGCACAGATACGCAGTATTTT. Protein sequence: CASSSRTGLAVSTDTQYF.

V is TRBV30 and J is TRBJ2-2; TRBD2 aligns across 8 bases. The CDR3 totals 16 residues. Germline lookup yields CDR1 GTSNPN and CDR2 SVGIG (reference sequence). Trimming took 4 bases from V and 5 from J; bases not matched to a gene: 12. This chain's CDR3 is CAWTAGSGIGTGELFF. The CDR3 DNA reads as TGTGCCTGGACCGCCGGTAGCGGGATAGGGACCGGGGAGCTGTTTTTT.

The rearrangement joins TRBV7-6 to TRBJ2-5; TRBD1 agrees at 8 bases. This CDR3 is 15 amino acids long. Trimming removed 1 base from V and 5 bases from J; junction bases left unmatched: 6. Germline values: CDR1 SGHVS, CDR2 FNYEAQ. This CDR3 reads CASSLGRQGLETQYF. The CDR3 DNA follows: TGTGCCAGCAGCTTAGGAAGACAGGGGTTGGAGACCCAGTACTTC.

V gene TRBV28 combines with J gene TRBJ2-5; 9 bases are shared with TRBD1. After removal of 5 bases from V and 6 bases from J, the junction contained 13 bases not matched to a gene. The length of the CDR3 is 16 residues. Germline V CDR1 and CDR2: MDHEN, SYDVKM. The CDR3 reads CASSPMHTTGGQTQYF. The DNA for the CDR3 is TGTGCCAGCAGTCCGATGCACACGACAGGGGGTCAGACCCAGTACTTC.

This clone was found once. The V and J genes are TRBV28 and TRBJ1-6; a possible D gene is TRBD1 (5 bases). CDR1 is MDHEN and CDR2 is SYDVKM in the germline V gene. V lost 3 bases and J 8 bases, leaving 14 bases between the germline ends. This CDR3 spans 15 amino acids. The CDR3 DNA follows: TGTGCCAGCAGTTTCGGGTCAGAAGGGGATTCACCCCTCCACTTT. Translation gives CASSFGSEGDSPLHF.

The chain couples TRBV5-1 to TRBJ2-2, with 7 bases aligning to TRBD2. Germline V gene sequence: CDR1 SGHRS, CDR2 YFSETQ. This CDR3 region has 15 residues. The J segment lost 2 bases and the V segment lost 2 bases, leaving 3 bases of the junction unmatched. As DNA, the CDR3 is TGCGCCAGCAGCTTTTCTAGCGGTAACACCGGGGAGCTGTTTTTT. Translation: CASSFSSGNTGELFF. The full variable domain, rest sourced from reference TRBV5-1 and TRBJ2-2, is KAGVTQTPRYLIKTRGQQVTLSCSPISGHRSVSWYQQTPGQGLQFLFEYFSETQRNKGNFPGRFSGRQFSNSRSEMNVSTLELGDSALYLCASSFSSGNTGELFFGEGSRLTVL.

The chain links TRBV7-8 to TRBJ1-1, with D possibly TRBD1 on 5 matching bases. Germline CDR1 reads SGHVS; CDR2 reads FQNEAQ. This CDR3 region has 15 residues. Trimming took off 5 bases at V and 5 bases at J, with 18 bases between the two ends. Here the CDR3 reads CASSRLSGRGTEAFF. The CDR3 coding sequence is TGTGCCAGCAGCCGCCTATCAGGGAGGGGAACTGAAGCTTTCTTT.

V and J are TRBV19 and TRBJ2-1; 7 bases align to TRBD2. Germline lookup yields CDR1 LNHDA and CDR2 SQIVND (reference sequence). The ends lost 5 bases at V and 9 bases at J; junction bases unmatched: 10. CDR3 length equals 14 residues. The CDR3 spells CASSGGVEGGEQFF. CDR3 in DNA: TGTGCCAGTAGTGGGGGGGTCGAAGGCGGTGAGCAGTTCTTC.

DNA for the CDR3: TGTGCCAGCAGCGCCCAAGGGTGGGGGGACAGGAAAAGCTCTGGGGCCAACGTCCTGACTTTC. This codes for CASSAQGWGDRKSSGANVLTF. This sequence joins TRBV9 and TRBJ2-6, with 8 bases matching TRBD1. CDR3 length: 21 residues. Germline V gene lookup returns CDR1 SGDLS and CDR2 YYNGEE. V shed 3 bases and J 0 bases; nucleotides not matched to a gene: 17.

The V and J genes are TRBV6-5 and TRBJ2-7; D perhaps matches TRBD2 (6 bases). The CDR3 consists of 13 residues. The germline V and J ends were trimmed by 5 bases and 3 bases, with 11 bases remaining between them. Germline CDR1 and CDR2: MNHEY and SVGAGI. CDR3 coding DNA: TGTGCCAGCAGTCGATCCGGGAGCTACGAGCAGTACTTC. Amino acids: CASSRSGSYEQYF.